The text below deals with one TCR beta chain. Its matching antigen is unknown. V shed 6 bases, J shed 7 bases, and the junction held 3 bases outside the gene matches. CDR3 length equals 13 residues. CDR1 is WSHSY, CDR2 SAAADI, per germline. The record originates from a study of T cells after yellow fever vaccination. A 5'RACE template-switching step, the method used to make TCR cDNA, added a universal primer site and UMIs. TCRdb recomputed calls from the 5' RACE reads with MiXCR, one row per CDR3 protein. The profile shows some 160,000 distinct CDR3 sequences, 7% to 10% of them singletons. Study outcomes and limitations: Booster sampling recovered most clones from primary vaccination (approximately 97% CD4, approximately 90% CD8). The secondary response peaked faster, at day 5 versus 15, but was weaker.

The sample consisted of CD8+ T cells sorted from PBMCs, taken 45 days after the yellow fever booster vaccination. The clonotype originates from a young man who received the YFV17D yellow fever vaccine. The rearrangement links TRBV10-2 to TRBJ1-6, with TRBD1 matching 7 bases. CDR3 sequence: CASRVGGNSPLHF. CDR3 sequence (DNA): TGCGCCAGCAGGGTAGGGGGCAATTCACCCCTCCACTTT.